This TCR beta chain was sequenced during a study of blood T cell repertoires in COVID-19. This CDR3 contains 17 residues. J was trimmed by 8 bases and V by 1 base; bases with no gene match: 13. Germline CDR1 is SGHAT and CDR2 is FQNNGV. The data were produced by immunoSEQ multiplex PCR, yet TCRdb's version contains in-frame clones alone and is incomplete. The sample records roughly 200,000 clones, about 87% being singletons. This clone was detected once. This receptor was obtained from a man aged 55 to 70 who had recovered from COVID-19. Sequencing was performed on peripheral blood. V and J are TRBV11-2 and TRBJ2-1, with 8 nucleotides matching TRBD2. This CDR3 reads CASSLGTSGPRLDEQFF. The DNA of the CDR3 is TGTGCCAGCAGCTTAGGAACTAGCGGCCCGAGGTTGGATGAGCAGTTCTTC.